The entry below gives a single T cell receptor (beta chain) sequence along with its context. The table lists this clonotype with a few counts. No antigen is known for it. Per-nucleotide qualities are absent, and no much larger clonotype sits a single base away. Systemically healthy Caucasian individuals from Russia, about 38 in total and aged about 6 to 95 years, were included as donors. About 9.6 milliliters of peripheral blood were collected from each donor into EDTA-treated Vacutainer tubes. PBMCs were isolated by Ficoll-Paque density-gradient centrifugation, with at least 6.5 million obtained per sample. Trizol reagent was used to extract total RNA from the PBMCs, yielding at least 5 micrograms per sample. For every donor, flow cytometry on a PBMC aliquot measured the percentage of naive CD45RAhigh/CD27high T cells. Libraries were built with 5' RACE. The listed sequencing device is Illumina HiSeq 2500. The second PCR ran for roughly 6 to 11 cycles and used a J-beta primer mix along with a sample-barcoded 5' primer. A template-switch 5' adaptor carrying 12 random nucleotides introduced a unique molecular identifier onto each TCR beta cDNA molecule. Each sample yielded at least 2.5 million CDR3-containing paired-end reads. First-strand cDNA was synthesized from all RNA with the Mint cDNA synthesis kit, primed by a TRBC-specific oligonucleotide. After uracil-DNA glycosylase treatment, a first 18-cycle PCR used universal primers M1SS and BC2_uni_R on all cDNA. Concerning the study's data processing: Each sample was normalized by randomly selecting 1 million high-quality reads, each carrying a distinct molecular identifier. Instead of being binned into consensus sequences, reads that shared molecular identifiers were thrown out. MiTCR, run with a Q25 quality threshold and the strictest error-elimination algorithm, handled CDR3 identification, clonotype clustering and error correction. A nonparametric unseen species model with Euler transformation was used to estimate a lower bound on total TCR beta diversity. The raw public reads went through TCRdb reprocessing: fastp at Q25, MiXCR clone calling, in-frame beta chains kept. Under each unique CDR3 protein, matching rows form one entry showing the most common genes and DNA. TCRdb, not the authors, supplied the V and J calls. The sample table records about 1.4 million distinct CDR3 sequences; 45% to 70% of these occur just once. The ten largest make up 5% to 7% of the sample.

The source of the sample is a study of blood T cells in healthy people across ages (dated by TCRdb to between 2014 and 2016). As for the study more broadly: Template switching captured roughly one uniquely barcoded TCR beta cDNA molecule per two T cells in model experiments. To avoid experimental bias, donors of different ages were randomly spread across the sequencing lanes. Four age groups were formed from the donors: young (average approximately 15 years), middle-aged (approximately 40), aged (62) and long-lived (about 80). For two donors (one aged 18 to 29 and one aged 80 or older), the study analyzed two additional independent replicas of 1 million unique cDNA reads from the same blood draw. Using deep sequencing normalized with unique cDNA molecular identifiers, the study measured how TCR beta repertoire diversity changes with age.

Points the paper makes about the study in general: The long-lived group showed more naive CD4+ T cells, fewer expanded clones and increased TCR diversity than the aged group, suggesting age selection. Observed TCR beta diversity per million T cells fell roughly linearly with age, and a significant reduction was already apparent by age roughly 40. Conclusive comparison of naive and antigen-experienced compartments was prevented by the profiling of bulk unsorted PBMCs. The percentage of naive T cells measured by flow cytometry correlated strongly with observed TCR beta diversity. Total diversity estimates from one million sequenced T cells were considered lower bounds and underestimates. Because donor CMV infection status was unknown, age-related changes in expanded clonotypes were potentially confounded.

The CDR3 numbers 16 residues from cysteine through phenylalanine. The DNA shown is the 48-base CDR3, in frame from base 1. Looking up the germline V gene yields CDR1 ENHRY and CDR2 SYGVKD. Compared with germline, V lacks 4 bases and J lacks 4 bases; bases without a gene match: 10. The source of this sequence is a man aged 18 to 30 in good health. What was sequenced was blood. The chain was built from TRBV10-3 and TRBJ2-7; TRBD2 lines up with 10 middle nucleotides. The nucleotides read TGTGCCATCAGTGGAAGAGGGACTAGCGTTTGGTACGAGCAGTACTTC. This encodes CAISGRGTSVWYEQYF.